A selection of T cell receptor beta chains follows, all from one sample in a study of T cell responses to AZD1222 COVID-19 vaccine. Profiling relied on immunoSEQ multiplex PCR, and the TCRdb table lists in-frame clones only, not all of them. The repertoire holds some 150,000 clones, approximately 90% seen once, with around 5.2% in the top ten. Sequenced here: peripheral blood, sampled on day 0 of AZD1222 vaccination. All receptors derive from an adult in good health. Both conserved end residues are part of each CDR3. Fields, in order: V gene, J gene, D gene, CDR3 DNA, CDR3 protein. The D gene is left open where the match is weak.

v_call: TRBV9; j_call: TRBJ2-5; d_call: -; cdr3_nt: TGTGCCAGCAGCGTAGGAGGGGGGGAAGTAGAGACCCAGTACTTC; cdr3_aa: CASSVGGGEVETQYF
v_call: TRBV6-5; j_call: TRBJ1-1; d_call: -; cdr3_nt: TGTGCCAGCTGTCAACGGGGACCGGACACTGAAGCTTTCTTT; cdr3_aa: CASCQRGPDTEAFF
v_call: TRBV27; j_call: TRBJ1-3; d_call: -; cdr3_nt: TGTGCCAGCAGTCCCCAGGGGAGCTCTGGAAACACCATATATTTT; cdr3_aa: CASSPQGSSGNTIYF
v_call: TRBV18; j_call: TRBJ1-5; d_call: TRBD1; cdr3_nt: TGTGCCAGCTCACCGGGACAGGGAGATCAGCCCCAGCATTTT; cdr3_aa: CASSPGQGDQPQHF
v_call: TRBV5-6; j_call: TRBJ1-1; d_call: TRBD1; cdr3_nt: TGTGCCAGCAGCTTGGGGACAGGGAAGGACACTGAAGCTTTCTTT; cdr3_aa: CASSLGTGKDTEAFF
v_call: TRBV11-1; j_call: TRBJ2-1; d_call: TRBD2; cdr3_nt: TGTGCCAGCAAAGAGACTAGCGGGAAGGATGAGCAGTTCTTC; cdr3_aa: CASKETSGKDEQFF
v_call: TRBV9; j_call: TRBJ2-3; d_call: -; cdr3_nt: TGTGCCAGCAGCGTAGCTCCCAGCGCCACAGATACGCAGTATTTT; cdr3_aa: CASSVAPSATDTQYF
v_call: TRBV2; j_call: TRBJ2-5; d_call: -; cdr3_nt: TGTGCCAGCAGCGTGGATAAAGAGACCCAGTACTTC; cdr3_aa: CASSVDKETQYF
v_call: TRBV15; j_call: TRBJ2-1; d_call: -; cdr3_nt: TGTGCCACCAGCGGCGCCAGATACAATGAGCAGTTCTTC; cdr3_aa: CATSGARYNEQFF
v_call: TRBV15; j_call: TRBJ1-2; d_call: TRBD1; cdr3_nt: TGTGCCACCAGCAGGGTCAGGGGGAGGGACTATGGCTACACCTTC; cdr3_aa: CATSRVRGRDYGYTF
v_call: TRBV7-8; j_call: TRBJ1-1; d_call: TRBD1; cdr3_nt: TGTGCCAGCAGCTTTGGGACAGAGAACACTGAAGCTTTCTTT; cdr3_aa: CASSFGTENTEAFF
v_call: TRBV15; j_call: TRBJ1-2; d_call: TRBD1; cdr3_nt: TGTGCCACCAGCAGGGGGACGCACAGGGGGCGCATCTATGGCTACACCTTC; cdr3_aa: CATSRGTHRGRIYGYTF
v_call: TRBV3-1/TRBV3-2; j_call: TRBJ2-3; d_call: -; cdr3_nt: TGTGCCAGCAGCCTAGGGGGGACGGGACAGAGGGGAGATACGCAGTATTTT; cdr3_aa: CASSLGGTGQRGDTQYF
v_call: TRBV6-5; j_call: TRBJ1-1; d_call: -; cdr3_nt: TGTGCCAGCAGCCTCGGGACTAAAGCTTTCTTT; cdr3_aa: CASSLGTKAFF
v_call: TRBV10-3; j_call: TRBJ1-1; d_call: TRBD1; cdr3_nt: TGTGCCATCAGGGGGGACAGGGGTGACGCTTTCTTT; cdr3_aa: CAIRGDRGDAFF
v_call: TRBV5-1; j_call: TRBJ1-1; d_call: -; cdr3_nt: TGCGCCAGCAGCTGGAACAGGGAAACTGAAGCTTTCTTT; cdr3_aa: CASSWNRETEAFF
v_call: TRBV27; j_call: TRBJ1-5; d_call: -; cdr3_nt: TGTGCCAGCAGTTTGCGGGCCACCTATAGCAATCAGCCCCAGCATTTT; cdr3_aa: CASSLRATYSNQPQHF
v_call: TRBV6-5; j_call: TRBJ2-1; d_call: TRBD1; cdr3_nt: TGTGCCAGCAGTTACTTCCGGGACAGCACTTGGCAGTTCTTC; cdr3_aa: CASSYFRDSTWQFF
v_call: TRBV5-5; j_call: TRBJ2-6; d_call: TRBD1; cdr3_nt: TGTGCCAGCAGCCTCGACAGGGGGCCTGGGGCCAACGTCCTGACTTTC; cdr3_aa: CASSLDRGPGANVLTF
v_call: TRBV6-2/TRBV6-3; j_call: TRBJ2-7; d_call: -; cdr3_nt: TGTGCCAGCACCCCCCGGCAGCCCTACGAGCAGTACTTC; cdr3_aa: CASTPRQPYEQYF
v_call: TRBV6-5; j_call: TRBJ1-2; d_call: -; cdr3_nt: TGTGCCAGCAGTCCTTCGGCGGGGTATGGCTACACCTTC; cdr3_aa: CASSPSAGYGYTF
v_call: TRBV7-6; j_call: TRBJ2-1; d_call: -; cdr3_nt: TGTGCCAGCAGCTTAAAAGCCCCGGGGGAGTCCTACAATGAGCAGTTCTTC; cdr3_aa: CASSLKAPGESYNEQFF
v_call: TRBV2; j_call: TRBJ1-4; d_call: TRBD1; cdr3_nt: TGTGCCAGCAGCGACAGGGTTAATAATGAAAAACTGTTTTTT; cdr3_aa: CASSDRVNNEKLFF
v_call: TRBV11-2; j_call: TRBJ1-2; d_call: -; cdr3_nt: TGTGCCAGCAGACCCGGACGCTACTATGGCTACACCTTC; cdr3_aa: CASRPGRYYGYTF
v_call: TRBV7-2; j_call: TRBJ1-2; d_call: TRBD1; cdr3_nt: TGTGCCAGCAGCTTTGGTTCAGGGGGCCGAGGCTACACCTTC; cdr3_aa: CASSFGSGGRGYTF
v_call: TRBV5-1; j_call: TRBJ1-6; d_call: -; cdr3_nt: TGCGCCAGCAGCTTGGAGGGACGGTCCTATAATTCACCCCTCCACTTT; cdr3_aa: CASSLEGRSYNSPLHF